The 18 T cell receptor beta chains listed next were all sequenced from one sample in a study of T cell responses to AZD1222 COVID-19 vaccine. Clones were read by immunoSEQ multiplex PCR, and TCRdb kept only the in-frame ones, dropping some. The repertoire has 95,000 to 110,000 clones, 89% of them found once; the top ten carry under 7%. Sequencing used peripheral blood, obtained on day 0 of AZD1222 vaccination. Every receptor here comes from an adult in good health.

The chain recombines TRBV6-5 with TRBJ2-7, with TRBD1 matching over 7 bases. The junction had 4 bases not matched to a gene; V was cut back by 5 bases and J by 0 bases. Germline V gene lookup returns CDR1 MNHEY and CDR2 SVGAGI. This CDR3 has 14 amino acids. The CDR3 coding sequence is TGTGCCAGCAGTCGGGACAGTATCTCCTACGAGCAGTACTTC. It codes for CASSRDSISYEQYF.

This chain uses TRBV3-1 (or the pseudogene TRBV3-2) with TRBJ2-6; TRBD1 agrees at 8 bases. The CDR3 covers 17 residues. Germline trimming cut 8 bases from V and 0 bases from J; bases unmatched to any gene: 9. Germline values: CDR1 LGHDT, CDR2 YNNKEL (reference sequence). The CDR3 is CASGGTGFHSGANVLTF. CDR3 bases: TGTGCCAGCGGGGGGACAGGCTTCCACTCTGGGGCCAACGTCCTGACTTTC.

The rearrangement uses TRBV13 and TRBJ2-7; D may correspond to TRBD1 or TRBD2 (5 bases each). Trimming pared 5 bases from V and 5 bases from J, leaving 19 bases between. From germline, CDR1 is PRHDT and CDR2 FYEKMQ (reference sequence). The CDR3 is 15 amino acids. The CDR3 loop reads CASSPRGREGHEQYF. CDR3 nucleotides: TGTGCCAGCAGCCCTCGGGGCAGGGAAGGACACGAGCAGTACTTC.

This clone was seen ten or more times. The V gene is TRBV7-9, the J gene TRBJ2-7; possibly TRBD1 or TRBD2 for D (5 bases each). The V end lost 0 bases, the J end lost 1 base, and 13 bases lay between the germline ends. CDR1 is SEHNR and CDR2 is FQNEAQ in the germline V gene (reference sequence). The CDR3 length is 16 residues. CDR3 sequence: CASSLATGGRSYEQYF. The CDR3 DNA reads TGTGCCAGCAGCTTAGCCACAGGCGGGCGTTCCTACGAGCAGTACTTC.

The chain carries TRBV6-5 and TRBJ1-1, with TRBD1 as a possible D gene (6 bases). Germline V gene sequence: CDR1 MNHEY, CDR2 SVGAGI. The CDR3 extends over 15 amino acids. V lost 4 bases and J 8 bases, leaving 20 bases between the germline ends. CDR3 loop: CASSSHSGHSAEAFF. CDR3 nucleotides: TGTGCCAGCAGTTCACACTCGGGACACTCAGCAGAAGCTTTCTTT.

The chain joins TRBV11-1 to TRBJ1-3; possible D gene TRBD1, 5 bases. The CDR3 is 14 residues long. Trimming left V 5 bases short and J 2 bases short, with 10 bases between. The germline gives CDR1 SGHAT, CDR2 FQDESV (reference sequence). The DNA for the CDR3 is TGTGCCAGCAGCGCTACAGGACCTGGAAACACCATATATTTT. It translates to CASSATGPGNTIYF.

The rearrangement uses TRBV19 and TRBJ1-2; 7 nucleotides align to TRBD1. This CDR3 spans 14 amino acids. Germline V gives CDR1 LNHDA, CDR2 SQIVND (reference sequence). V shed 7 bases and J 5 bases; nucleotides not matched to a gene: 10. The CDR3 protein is CASTRPGTAYGYTF. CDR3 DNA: TGTGCCAGTACCCGACCCGGGACAGCTTATGGCTACACCTTC.

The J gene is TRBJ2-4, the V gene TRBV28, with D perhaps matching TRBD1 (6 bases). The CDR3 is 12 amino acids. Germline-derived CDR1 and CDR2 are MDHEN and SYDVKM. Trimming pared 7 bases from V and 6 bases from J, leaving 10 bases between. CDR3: CASKTQGNIQYF. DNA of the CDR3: TGTGCCAGCAAGACACAGGGAAACATTCAGTACTTC.

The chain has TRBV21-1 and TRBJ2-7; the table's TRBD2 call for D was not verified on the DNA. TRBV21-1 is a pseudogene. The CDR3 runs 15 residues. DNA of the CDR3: TGTGCCAGCAGCAAAGCGTCGGCGGAGACCTACGAGCAGTACTTC. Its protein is CASSKASAETYEQYF.

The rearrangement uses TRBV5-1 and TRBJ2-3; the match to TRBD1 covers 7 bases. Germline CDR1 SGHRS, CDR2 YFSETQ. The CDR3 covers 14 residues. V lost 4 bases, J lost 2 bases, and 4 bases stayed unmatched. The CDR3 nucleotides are TGCGCCAGCAGCCGGGACAGCCACACAGATACGCAGTATTTT. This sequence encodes CASSRDSHTDTQYF.

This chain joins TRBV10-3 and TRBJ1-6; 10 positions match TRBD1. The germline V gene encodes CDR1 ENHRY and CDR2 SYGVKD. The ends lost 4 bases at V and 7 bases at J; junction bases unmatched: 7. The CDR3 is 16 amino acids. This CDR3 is CAISVSGTGVNSPLHF. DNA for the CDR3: TGTGCCATCAGTGTGTCCGGGACAGGGGTAAATTCACCCCTCCACTTT.

CDR3 sequence reads: CASSLDPAPDPNYGYTF. CDR3 sequence (DNA): TGTGCCAGCAGCTTAGACCCCGCGCCGGACCCTAACTATGGCTACACCTTC. This chain uses TRBV7-6 with TRBJ1-2; D is unresolved. Germline-derived CDR1 and CDR2 are SGHVS and FNYEAQ. The CDR3 runs 17 residues. V was cut by 1 base and J by 0 bases, with 15 bases left in between.

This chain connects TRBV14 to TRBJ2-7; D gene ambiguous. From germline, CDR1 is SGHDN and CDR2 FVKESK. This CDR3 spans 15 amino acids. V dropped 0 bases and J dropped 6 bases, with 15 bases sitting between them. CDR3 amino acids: CASSQDGRVRGEQYF. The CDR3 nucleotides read TGTGCCAGCAGCCAAGACGGAAGGGTTCGTGGCGAGCAGTACTTC.

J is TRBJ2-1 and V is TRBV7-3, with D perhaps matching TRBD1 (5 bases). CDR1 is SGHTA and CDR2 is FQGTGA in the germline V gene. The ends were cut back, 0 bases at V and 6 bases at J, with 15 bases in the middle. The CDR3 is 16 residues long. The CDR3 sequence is CASSLTGPGSSNEQFF. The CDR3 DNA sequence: TGTGCCAGCAGCTTAACGGGCCCAGGGTCGAGCAATGAGCAGTTCTTC.

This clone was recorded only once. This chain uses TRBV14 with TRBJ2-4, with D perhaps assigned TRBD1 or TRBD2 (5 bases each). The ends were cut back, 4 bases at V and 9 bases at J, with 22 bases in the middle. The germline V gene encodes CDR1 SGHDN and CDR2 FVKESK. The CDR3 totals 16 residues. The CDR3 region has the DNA TGTGCCAGCAGCCCACGGGGACGGGCGGTGCCTGGCATTCAGTACTTC. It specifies CASSPRGRAVPGIQYF.

CDR3 nucleotides: TGTGCCAGCTCACCACGTGAGGGGTTAGATTCACCCCTCCACTTT. Translating it yields CASSPREGLDSPLHF. The rearrangement uses TRBV18 and TRBJ1-6; D possibly corresponds to TRBD1 (5 bases). This CDR3 has 15 residues. The germline V gene has CDR1 KGHSH and CDR2 LQKENI. The germline V and J ends were trimmed by 1 base and 8 bases, with 12 bases remaining between them.

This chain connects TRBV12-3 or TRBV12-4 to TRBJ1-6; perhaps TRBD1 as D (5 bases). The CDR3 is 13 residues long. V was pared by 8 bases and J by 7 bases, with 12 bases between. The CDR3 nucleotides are TGTGCCAGCGGCCCCACAGGCAATTCACCCCTCCACTTT. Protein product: CASGPTGNSPLHF.

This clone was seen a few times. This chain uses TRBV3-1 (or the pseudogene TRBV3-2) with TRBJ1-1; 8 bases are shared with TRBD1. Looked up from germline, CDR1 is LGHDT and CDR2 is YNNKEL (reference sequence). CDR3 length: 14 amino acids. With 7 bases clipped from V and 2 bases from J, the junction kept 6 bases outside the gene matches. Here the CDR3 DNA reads TGTGCCAGCACCAGGGGACAGGCAAACACTGAAGCTTTCTTT. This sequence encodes CASTRGQANTEAFF.